This T cell receptor beta chain appears in the sequencing data of a study of OX40 agonist ivuxolimab in advanced cancers. Study conclusions and caveats: Low levels of normalized T-cell clonal expansion also appeared in some nonresponders. Not determined was the antigen specificity of the expanded peripheral T cells.

Comments on this clone: What it binds is unknown.

V was trimmed by 6 bases and J by 10 bases, leaving 12 bases between them. The CDR3 is 11 residues long. Germline V gene data show CDR1 as SEHNR and CDR2 as FQNEAQ (reference sequence). The data were produced by immunoSEQ multiplex PCR, yet TCRdb's version contains in-frame clones alone and is incomplete. This repertoire shows about 35,000 clones, 82% found once; its top ten account for less than 25%. Sample: CD4+ or CD8+ T cells sorted from blood, taken in a trial of the OX40 agonist ivuxolimab. The TCR originated in an adult with an advanced solid tumor such as melanoma, head and neck, liver or kidney cancer. The V gene is TRBV7-9, the J gene TRBJ1-1; tentatively, D is TRBD1 (6 bases). The CDR3 region has the DNA TGTGCCAGCAGGGGACTCAGGGGAGCTTTCTTT. Translation: CASRGLRGAFF.